This TCR beta chain appears in the sequencing data of a study of T cells in tumors after PD-1 blockade. On the study more broadly: Patients received pembrolizumab 200 mg every 3 weeks or cemiplimab 350 mg every 2 weeks. Peripheral blood samples averaged approximately 37,000 unique clonotypes and about 120,000 templates.

Trimming stripped 3 bases from V and 1 base from J, with 16 bases between. The CDR3 length is 17 residues. CDR1 is ENHRY, CDR2 SYGVKD, per germline. The data were produced by immunoSEQ multiplex PCR, yet TCRdb's version contains in-frame clones alone and is incomplete. The sample holds around 60,000 clones; roughly 77% are singletons and the top ten take roughly 13%. A word on this clone: Its antigen remains unknown.

General study findings and limits: Peripheral recruitment is suggested, as some novel exhausted tumor clones were in pre-treatment blood.

The sample in question was PBMCs, obtained before anti-PD-1 treatment. This chain links TRBV10-3 with TRBJ2-1; TRBD2 might be the D (6 bases). This clonotype was obtained from a human donor with basal cell carcinoma. The CDR3 here is CAISDSIAGGSYNEQFF. CDR3 DNA: TGTGCCATCAGTGACTCGATAGCCGGGGGTTCCTACAATGAGCAGTTCTTC.